The present entry profiles one TCR beta chain with its context. The table lists this clonotype with a few counts. Its antigen specificity is not known. Qualities for individual bases were not recorded, and no much larger clone is one base off. This sample is part of a study of blood T cells in healthy people across ages (dated by TCRdb to between 2015 and 2016). Regarding the complete study: In model experiments, template switching captured about one uniquely barcoded TCR beta cDNA molecule for every two T cells. Age-related changes in TCR beta repertoire diversity were measured in the study by deep sequencing normalized with unique cDNA molecular identifiers. Four age groups were formed from the donors: young (average roughly 15 years), middle-aged (approximately 40), aged (roughly 59) and long-lived (approximately 80). Donors of different ages were randomly distributed across sequencing lanes to avoid experimental bias. Using the same blood draw, the study looked at two additional independent replicas of 1 million unique cDNA reads for two donors, one aged 18 to 29 and the other aged 80 or older. Overall study results and their limits: Because profiling used bulk unsorted PBMCs, naive and antigen-experienced compartments could not be compared conclusively. There was a strong correlation between observed TCR beta diversity and the percentage of naive T cells measured by flow cytometry. Estimates of total diversity based on one million sequenced T cells were considered lower bounds and underestimates. Observed TCR beta diversity per million T cells fell roughly linearly with age, and a significant reduction was already apparent by age roughly 41. Compared with the aged group, the long-lived group had more naive CD4+ T cells, fewer expanded clones and increased TCR diversity, a pattern suggesting age selection. The CMV infection status of donors was not known, potentially confounding age-related changes in expanded clonotypes.

The roughly 39 donors, aged about 6 to 90 years, were systemically healthy Caucasian individuals from Russia. Ten milliliters of peripheral blood were drawn from each donor into EDTA-treated Vacutainer tubes. Ficoll-Paque density-gradient centrifugation was used to isolate PBMCs, with at least 6.5 million obtained per sample. Trizol reagent was used to extract total RNA from the PBMCs, yielding at least 6 micrograms per sample. The percentages of naive CD45RAhigh/CD27high T cells were determined by flow cytometry on a PBMC aliquot from every donor. Library preparation employed 5' RACE. The data were produced on an Illumina HiSeq 2500. A second PCR of about 7 to 12 cycles was performed with a sample-barcoded 5' primer and a J-beta primer mix. Each TCR beta cDNA molecule received a unique molecular identifier from a template-switch 5' adaptor carrying 12 random nucleotides. At least 2.5 million CDR3-containing paired-end reads were obtained from each sample. First-strand cDNA was synthesized from all RNA with the Mint cDNA synthesis kit, primed by a TRBC-specific oligonucleotide. Following uracil-DNA glycosylase treatment, all cDNA underwent a first 18-cycle PCR with the universal primers M1SS and BC2_uni_R. In the original analysis: Normalization of each sample was performed by random selection of 1 million high-quality reads, each carrying a distinct molecular identifier. Instead of being binned into consensus sequences, reads that shared molecular identifiers were thrown out. MiTCR, with a Q25 quality threshold and the strictest error-elimination algorithm, was used for CDR3 identification, clonotype clustering and error correction. Lower-bound total TCR beta diversity was estimated with a nonparametric unseen species model using Euler transformation. Clones were called with MiXCR by TCRdb after fastp trimmed the public reads at Q25, and only in-frame beta chains were retained. Duplicate CDR3 protein sequences are folded into a single record with the most common DNA and genes. The V and J calls and clone size are TCRdb's, not the authors'. For this sample the table gives 650,000 to 900,000 distinct CDR3 sequences, of which around 68% were detected only once. The ten largest clones take up 25% to 35% of the sample.

The germline V gene sets CDR1 to SGDLS and CDR2 to YYNGEE. Its CDR3 holds 16 amino acids, cysteine through phenylalanine. Solely the CDR3 DNA is kept, with 48 bases framed from the first base. The V and J ends are trimmed by 0 bases and 4 bases, leaving 14 bases between them. The V gene is TRBV9 and the J gene is TRBJ2-1; tentative D gene TRBD1, with 5 bases matching. The clonotype comes from a man aged 25 to 40 in good health. Input material: blood. The bases read TGTGCCAGCAGCGTAGGCCCCACGAGACAGTACAATGAGCAGTTCTTC. This encodes CASSVGPTRQYNEQFF.